This record looks at one TCR beta chain sequence and its context. Germline V gives CDR1 SGHTA, CDR2 FQGNSA. J was trimmed by 6 bases and V by 5 bases; bases with no gene match: 6. There are 15 residues in the CDR3. The source of the sample is a study of blood T cell repertoires in COVID-19. Profiling relied on immunoSEQ multiplex PCR, and the TCRdb table lists in-frame clones only, not all of them. This sample has 100,000 to 150,000 clones, with roughly three quarters found just once. The rearrangement links TRBV7-2 to TRBJ2-2, with 10 bases that match TRBD1. This TCR was recovered from a woman in her sixties or seventies with acute or convalescent COVID-19. The sample comprised peripheral blood. In nucleotides, the CDR3 is TGTGCCAGCAGCCCCAGACAGGGGGCGGCCGGGGAGCTGTTTTTT. It is translated as CASSPRQGAAGELFF.